The sequence of this TCR beta chain was determined in a study of T cells after yellow fever vaccination. Study overall: Researchers used SMART-Seq v4 Ultra Low Input to prepare fractions that had low cell numbers.

TCRdb reprocessed the 5' RACE reads via MiXCR and lists one record per CDR3 protein. The sample shows about 360,000 distinct CDR3 sequences, approximately 5.7% of them seen only once. V lost 9 bases, J lost 6 bases, and 19 bases lay in between. Germline V gene data show CDR1 as LNHDA and CDR2 as SQIVND (reference sequence). The CDR3 is made up of 14 amino acids. This clonotype was seen a handful of times. The specimen was PBMCs, collected 5 days after the yellow fever booster vaccination. The rearrangement uses TRBV19 and TRBJ2-3; the D call may be TRBD1 or TRBD2 (6 bases each). The origin of this receptor is a man younger than 45 who received the YFV17D yellow fever vaccine. The CDR3 nucleotides are TGTGCCAGCCAGAGGAGGGGGAGTCCGGATACGCAGTATTTT. This sequence encodes CASQRRGSPDTQYF.